This T cell receptor (beta chain) appears in the sequencing data of a study of siplizumab effects on memory and regulatory T cells. Sequenced by immunoSEQ multiplex PCR; TCRdb stores in-frame clones only, minus some. The data show tens of thousands of clones, just over 95% seen once. Study observations and caveats: The study found that mappable alloreactive CD4+ clones averaged nearly 70% Treg-derived with siplizumab and under 35% in controls. In unstimulated cells, naive T cells appeared more diverse than memory T cells and seemed major alloresponse contributors.

Germline V lookup: CDR1 SQVTM, CDR2 ANQGSEA. CDR3 length: 14 residues. V lost 0 bases and J 1 base, leaving 8 bases between the germline ends. Worth noting for this clone: Its antigen is as yet unknown.

This clonotype originated in a human donor in good health. Sequences were obtained from naive CD8+ T cells sorted from blood. The V and J genes are TRBV29-1 and TRBJ2-3, with a weak D call TRBD1 (5 bases). CDR3 bases: TGCAGCGTTGAAGAGGACACCGGCACAGATACGCAGTATTTT. Translation: CSVEEDTGTDTQYF.